The TCR beta chain under discussion was sequenced for a study of T-cell memory formation after mild COVID-19. Study summary: The TCR clusters were mostly specific to one donor. Study observations and caveats: Clones contracting day 15 to 85 were balanced CD4/CD8; later expanders leaned CD4+.

TCRdb re-analysed the 5' RACE reads in MiXCR, keeping a single row per CDR3 protein. The sample yields about 270,000 distinct CDR3 sequences, about 17% seen once. As for this clonotype: Its antigen is unknown.

The clonotype comes from a man between 18 and 35 years old who had mild COVID-19 (a few samples of this study predate the infection). Cell type and time point are not known. The material sequenced was PBMCs or a T cell subset sorted from them (not recorded which).

CDR3 residues: CASSYLSIGGTAPSTDTQYF. CDR3 in DNA: TGTGCCAGCAGTTACTTGTCCATCGGGGGGACCGCTCCTAGCACAGATACGCAGTATTTT. The chain joins TRBV6-5 to TRBJ2-3, with 7 bases aligning to TRBD2. Germline V gene lookup returns CDR1 MNHEY and CDR2 SVGAGI. This CDR3 region has 20 residues. The J segment lost 0 bases and the V segment lost 1 base, leaving 16 bases of the junction unmatched.